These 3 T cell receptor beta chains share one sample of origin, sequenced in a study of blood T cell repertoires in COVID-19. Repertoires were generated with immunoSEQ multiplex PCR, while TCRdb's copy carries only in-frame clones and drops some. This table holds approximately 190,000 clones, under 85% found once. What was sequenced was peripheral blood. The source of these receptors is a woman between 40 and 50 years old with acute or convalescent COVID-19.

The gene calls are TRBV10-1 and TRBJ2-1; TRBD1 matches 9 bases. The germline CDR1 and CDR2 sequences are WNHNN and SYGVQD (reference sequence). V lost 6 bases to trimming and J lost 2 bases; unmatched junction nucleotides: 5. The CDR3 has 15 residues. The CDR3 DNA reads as TGCGCCAGCAGCTCCGACAGGGGGACCTACAATGAGCAGTTCTTC. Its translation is CASSSDRGTYNEQFF.

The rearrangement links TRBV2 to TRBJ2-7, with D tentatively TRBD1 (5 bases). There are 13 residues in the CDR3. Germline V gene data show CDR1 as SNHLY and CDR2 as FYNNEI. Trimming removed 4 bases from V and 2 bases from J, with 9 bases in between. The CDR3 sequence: CASSAKTAYEQYF. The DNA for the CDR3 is TGTGCCAGCAGTGCCAAGACAGCCTACGAGCAGTACTTC.

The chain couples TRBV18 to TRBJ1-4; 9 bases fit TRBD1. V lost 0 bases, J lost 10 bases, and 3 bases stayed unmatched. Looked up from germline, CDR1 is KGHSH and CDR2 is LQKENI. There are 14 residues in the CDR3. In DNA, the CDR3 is TGTGCCAGCTCACCACCCGACAGGGGGGGAAAACTGTTTTTT. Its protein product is CASSPPDRGGKLFF.